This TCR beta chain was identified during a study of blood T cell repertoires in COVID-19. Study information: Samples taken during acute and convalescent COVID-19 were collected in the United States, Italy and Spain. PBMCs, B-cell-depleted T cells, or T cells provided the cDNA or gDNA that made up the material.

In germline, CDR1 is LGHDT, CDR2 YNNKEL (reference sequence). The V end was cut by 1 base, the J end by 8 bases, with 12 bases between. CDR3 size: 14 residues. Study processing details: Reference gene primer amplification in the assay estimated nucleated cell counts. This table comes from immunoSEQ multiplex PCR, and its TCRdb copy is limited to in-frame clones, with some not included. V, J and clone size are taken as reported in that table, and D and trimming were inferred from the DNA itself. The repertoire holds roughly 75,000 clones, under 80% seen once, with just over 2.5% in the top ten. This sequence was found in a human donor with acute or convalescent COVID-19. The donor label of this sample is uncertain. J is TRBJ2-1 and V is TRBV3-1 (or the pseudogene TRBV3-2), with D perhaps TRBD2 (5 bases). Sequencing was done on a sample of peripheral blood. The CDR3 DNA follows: TGTGCCAGCAGCCAAGCCGGGGATAAGGATGAGCAGTTCTTC. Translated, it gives CASSQAGDKDEQFF.